This TCR beta chain is drawn from a study of blood T cell repertoires in COVID-19. Study-level background: Samples came from the United States, Italy and Spain, spanning acute and convalescent COVID-19. T cells, B-cell-depleted T cells, or PBMCs supplied cDNA or gDNA.

This clone has more than one count but fewer than ten. In the original workflow: Amplification from reference gene primers served as the basis for estimated nucleated cell counts. Generated by immunoSEQ multiplex PCR, the TCRdb table keeps only in-frame clones and is missing some. The DNA gave D and trimming, while V, J and clone size come from that table. The table includes around 130,000 clones, 84% detected once. This CDR3 is 15 amino acids long. Trimming shortened V by 3 bases and J by 5 bases, and 16 bases separated the two germline ends. Germline CDR1 and CDR2: LNHNV and YYDKDF (reference sequence).

The rearrangement links TRBV15 to TRBJ2-5; TRBD1 might be the D (5 bases). Sequenced: peripheral blood. This clonotype was obtained from a human donor in a cohort sampled during active COVID-19. The CDR3 sequence: CATSRGPTPDETQYF. The CDR3 DNA sequence: TGTGCCACCAGCAGGGGGCCTACCCCAGACGAGACCCAGTACTTC. The full variable domain, in which reference TRBV15 and TRBJ2-5 provide the parts outside the CDR3, is DAMVIQNPRYQVTQFGKPVTLSCSQTLNHNVMYWYQQKSSQAPKLLFHYYDKDFNNEADTPDNFQSRRPNTSFCFLDIRSPGLGDTAMYLCATSRGPTPDETQYFGPGTRLLVL.